The T cell receptor (beta chain) described here comes from a study of identical twins. Whole-study findings and limits: Out-of-frame TCR alpha sharing observed in monozygotic twins exceeded model estimates.

V was pared by 5 bases and J by 5 bases, with 16 bases between. The CDR3 has 14 residues. Germline CDR1 and CDR2: MNHNS and SASEGT. With respect to this clonotype: Its antigen is undetermined.

Unique molecular identifiers were present on the cDNA, which also gained a universal primer site by template switching. TCRdb reanalysed the 5' RACE reads using MiXCR and keeps one entry per CDR3 protein. The table has 650,000 to 750,000 distinct CDR3 sequences, about 20% seen once. This same sample was also part of a study on T cells expressing NK-cell markers. That work adds: The sequencing cohort of eight donors included seven HCMV-seropositive individuals and one seronegative individual.

The V gene is TRBV6-1, the J gene TRBJ2-7; D is uncertain. Sequenced: PBMCs. The TCR sequence derives from a woman aged 18 to 35 in good health. The CDR3 here is CASSQRAGRDEQYF. CDR3 DNA sequence: TGTGCCAGCAGTCAAAGGGCAGGACGGGACGAGCAGTACTTC.